A single TCR beta chain is shown here with its context. This table comes from immunoSEQ multiplex PCR, and its TCRdb copy is limited to in-frame clones, with some not included. Of about 100,000 clones listed, nearly 95% are singletons. Surgery without prior neoadjuvant therapy was the treatment of the selected pancreatic ductal adenocarcinoma patients. These data come from a study of T cells in pancreatic ductal adenocarcinoma. Looked up from germline, CDR1 is SGHVS and CDR2 is FQNEAQ. The CDR3 consists of 15 residues. V lost 2 bases to trimming and J lost 4 bases, with 13 bases between them. V usage is TRBV7-8 and J usage is TRBJ2-3; D is possibly TRBD2 (5 bases). The receptor's source is a human donor with pancreatic ductal adenocarcinoma. The sequenced sample consisted of PBMCs. The CDR3 coding sequence is TGTGCCAGCAGCTTACTTAGCGCGGCCTCAGATACGCAGTATTTT. It yields the protein CASSLLSAASDTQYF.